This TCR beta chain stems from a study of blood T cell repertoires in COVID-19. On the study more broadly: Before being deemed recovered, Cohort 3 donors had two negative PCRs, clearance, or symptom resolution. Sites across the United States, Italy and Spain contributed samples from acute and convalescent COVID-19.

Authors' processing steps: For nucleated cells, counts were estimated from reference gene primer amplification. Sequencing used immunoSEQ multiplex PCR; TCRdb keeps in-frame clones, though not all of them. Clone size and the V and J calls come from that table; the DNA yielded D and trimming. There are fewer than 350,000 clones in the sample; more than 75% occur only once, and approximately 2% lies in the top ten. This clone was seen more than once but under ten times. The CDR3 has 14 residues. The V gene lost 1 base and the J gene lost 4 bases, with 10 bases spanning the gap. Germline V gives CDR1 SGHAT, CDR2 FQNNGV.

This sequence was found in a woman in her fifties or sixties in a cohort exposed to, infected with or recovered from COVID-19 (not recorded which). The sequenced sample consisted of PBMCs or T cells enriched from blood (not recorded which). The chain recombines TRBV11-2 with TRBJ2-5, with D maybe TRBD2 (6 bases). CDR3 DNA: TGTGCCAGCAGCTTAGCGGGAGCTCGAGAGACCCAGTACTTC. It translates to CASSLAGARETQYF.